The table lists the clone carrying this T cell receptor beta chain with many counts. This entry is derived from a study of T cells in Graves' hyperthyroidism and ophthalmopathy. Overall study: Pretreatment peripheral blood was obtained at initial diagnosis.

The investigators amplified TCR beta CDR3 regions from RNA transcripts. First-round RT-PCR of the TCR CDR3 relied on the HTBI primer set. TCRdb itself ran the multiplex PCR reads through MiXCR, one entry per CDR3 protein. Among 400,000 to 500,000 distinct CDR3 sequences listed, about 15% were seen once. Graves' hyperthyroidism was deemed stable given no ophthalmopathy progression within 18 months. It was uncontrolled infection, other autoimmune disease, pregnancy or lactation that excluded patients. The specimen was blood. The TCR sequence derives from a woman in her late teens or twenties with Graves' hyperthyroidism.

The CDR3 DNA reads TGTGCCAGCAACTTTTTTCGACTAGCGGGCAAAAGCTCCTACAATGAGCAGTTCTTC. This encodes CASNFFRLAGKSSYNEQFF. The chain recombines TRBV7-9 with TRBJ2-1; 10 bases line up with TRBD2. CDR3 length: 19 amino acids. The germline gives CDR1 SEHNR, CDR2 FQNEAQ (reference sequence). The V segment lost 7 bases and the J segment 0 bases; nucleotides outside the gene matches: 15.